This T cell receptor beta chain was observed in a study of T cells in Graves' hyperthyroidism and ophthalmopathy. There are many counts of this clonotype. Amplified regions were TCR beta CDR3 sequences from RNA transcripts. A first-round RT-PCR of the TCR CDR3 used the HTBI primer set. TCRdb redid the calling of the multiplex PCR reads with MiXCR, one entry per CDR3 protein. The sample yields roughly 640,000 distinct CDR3 sequences, approximately 15% seen once. Germline V lookup: CDR1 DFQATT, CDR2 SNEGSKA (reference sequence). Trimming took off 5 bases at V and 2 bases at J, with 14 bases between the two ends. This CDR3 has 14 residues.

This chain connects TRBV20-1 to TRBJ2-3; D may correspond to TRBD1 or TRBD2 (7 bases each). This TCR came from a woman aged 40 to 49 with Graves' ophthalmopathy. The sequencing input was blood. CDR3 in amino acids: CSAGEGATTDTQYF. As DNA, the CDR3 is TGCAGTGCTGGGGAGGGGGCTACCACAGATACGCAGTATTTT.